The sequence of this T cell receptor beta chain was determined in a study of monozygotic twins with inflammatory bowel disease. No DNA is given; TCRdb re-called the 5' RACE reads and lists each CDR3 protein once. Here the sample table reports around 150,000 distinct CDR3 sequences. Findings of the study overall: Limited power may explain why concordant and discordant twins showed no difference in repertoire similarity. Fewer shared clonotypes with others were found in IBD patients than in healthy twins, especially with disease activity.

CDR1 is ENHRY and CDR2 is SYGVKD in the germline V gene. This CDR3 is 14 amino acids long. Whole blood, unsorted for T cells, was the source of total RNA. Details on this clonotype: Its antigen remains unidentified.

V usage is TRBV10-3 and J usage is TRBJ1-5; as DNA is missing, the TRBD1 call by TCRdb cannot be tested. The TCR was taken from a human donor with ulcerative colitis or Crohn's disease, or a healthy co-twin of an affected twin (not recorded which). Sequencing used blood. CDR3 region: CATNPGTGNQPQHF.